This T cell receptor (beta chain) came from a study of cytomegalovirus exposure and HLA in healthy donors (dated by TCRdb to the late 2010s). Broadly, across the study: A later analysis indicated that the roughly 130 validation repertoires were generated on the platform also employed for the 700 or so repertoires of the first cohort. In addition to the first cohort of about 650 subjects, a separate validation cohort of 100 to 150 different subjects was used. The study was designed to test whether signatures of past pathogen exposure could be identified by cataloging public T cell receptors. High-throughput TCR immunosequencing, statistical association of individual TCRs with disease status, and machine learning were combined to predict cytomegalovirus infection status.

What the authors observed across the whole study: A later analysis had no HLA typing for the validation cohort, so co-occurrence there was scored across all 130 or so repertoires. Cytomegalovirus status was reported to be diagnosed by the classifier with high specificity and sensitivity in both the original and validation cohorts. A total of about 150 TCR beta chains were listed by the study as associated with cytomegalovirus. In vitro tests confirmed that three of the cytomegalovirus-associated TCR beta chains recognize cytomegalovirus antigens. The authors suggested that the approach could potentially be generalized to other disease states and immunological phenotypes. Of the cluster scores, approximately 95% were above 0 in a later analysis, which found that TCRs clustered in the first cohort also tended to co-occur in the approximately 120 validation repertoires. Most TCR sequences were observed very rarely across donors, whereas some public TCRs were present in many individuals.

The library was prepared using the immunoSEQ multiplex PCR assay. Turning to the authors' computational methods: A statistical classification framework was built for diagnosing cytomegalovirus status from the catalog of TCR beta chain sequences. TCRdb took over this immuneACCESS table, retaining in-frame rearrangements with V and J assigned. Such tables are incomplete; in checked studies, under half of the missing clones stem from an unresolved V gene, and the remainder is unexplained. V, J and clone size were drawn from that table, and D and trimming were deduced from the DNA. Recorded for this sample are 150,000 to 200,000 clones; approximately 81% of them occurred a single time. Around 9.6% of the sample comes from the top ten. The donors belonged to the validation cohort of 120 subjects, which was separate from the approximately 700-subject first cohort. Turning to this clone: Which antigen it targets is not known. Per-base qualities were not stored, and no clone one base away is much larger.

Counted from cysteine to phenylalanine, this CDR3 has 14 amino acids. Only the CDR3 region is kept as DNA, spanning 42 bases read in frame from base 1. V was cut back by 5 bases and J by 11 bases, leaving a gap of 21 bases between them. CDR1 and CDR2 are drawn from the germline V gene (reference sequence): SEHNR, FQNEAQ. The sequence joins TRBV7-9 to TRBJ1-1; the D gene cannot be named for sure. Material for sequencing was PBMCs. The sequence came from a man aged 25 to 45 in good health and CMV-seropositive. The base sequence is TGTGCCAGCAGCCTTCCTGAGGGAGGATTGCATGCTTTCTTT. Protein translation: CASSLPEGGLHAFF.